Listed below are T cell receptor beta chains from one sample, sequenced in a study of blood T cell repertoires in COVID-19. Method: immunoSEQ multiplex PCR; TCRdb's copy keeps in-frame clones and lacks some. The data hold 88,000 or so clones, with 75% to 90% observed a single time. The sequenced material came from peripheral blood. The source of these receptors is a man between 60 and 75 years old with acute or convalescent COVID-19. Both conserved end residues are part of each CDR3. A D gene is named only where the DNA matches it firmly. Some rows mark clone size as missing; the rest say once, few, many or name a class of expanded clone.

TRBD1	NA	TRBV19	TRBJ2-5	CASSIRSDRGQPTKKETQYF	TGTGCCAGTAGTATCCGATCGGACAGGGGGCAGCCCACGAAAAAAGAGACCCAGTACTTC
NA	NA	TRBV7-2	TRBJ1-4	CASSLWGERVTNEKLFF	TGTGCCAGCAGCTTATGGGGTGAGAGGGTAACAAATGAAAAACTGTTTTTT
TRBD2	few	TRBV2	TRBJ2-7	CASRRTSGTQAYEQYF	TGTGCCAGCAGACGGACTAGCGGAACCCAAGCCTACGAGCAGTACTTC
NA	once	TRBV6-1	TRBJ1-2	CASSFLGAGGYTF	TGTGCCAGCAGTTTCCTGGGAGCGGGGGGCTACACCTTC
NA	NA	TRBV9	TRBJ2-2	CASSYEQGGANTGELFF	TGTGCCAGCAGCTATGAACAGGGTGGGGCGAACACCGGGGAGCTGTTTTTT
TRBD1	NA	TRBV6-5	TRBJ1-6	CASTNRDSNSPLHF	TGTGCCAGCACTAACCGGGACAGTAATTCACCCCTCCACTTT
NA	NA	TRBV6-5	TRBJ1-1	CASRGPYEAFF	TGTGCCAGCAGGGGGCCATATGAAGCTTTCTTT
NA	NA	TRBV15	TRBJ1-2	CATSRDSFGRGYGYTF	TGTGCCACCAGCAGAGATTCGTTCGGCAGGGGCTATGGCTACACCTTC
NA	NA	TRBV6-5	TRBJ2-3	CASLRGNTQYF	TGTGCCAGCCTCAGGGGAAATACGCAGTATTTT
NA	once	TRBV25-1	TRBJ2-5	CATQIRDQETQYF	TGTGCCACCCAAATTCGGGACCAAGAGACCCAGTACTTC
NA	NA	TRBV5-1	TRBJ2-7	CASSPRVAYEQYF	TGCGCCAGCAGCCCCAGGGTAGCCTACGAGCAGTACTTC
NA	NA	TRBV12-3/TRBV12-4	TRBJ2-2	CASSSDSPGELFF	TGTGCCAGCAGTTCAGACAGCCCCGGGGAGCTGTTTTTT
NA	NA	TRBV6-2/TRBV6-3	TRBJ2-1	CASSYKRQGGEQFF	TGTGCCAGCAGTTACAAGCGGCAAGGCGGTGAGCAGTTCTTC
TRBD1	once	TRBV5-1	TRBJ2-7	CASSSGQGSYEQYF	TGCGCCAGCAGCTCGGGACAGGGGTCGTACGAGCAGTACTTC
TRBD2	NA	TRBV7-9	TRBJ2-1	CASSLELAGPSIEQFF	TGTGCCAGCAGCTTAGAACTAGCGGGACCATCGATTGAGCAGTTCTTC
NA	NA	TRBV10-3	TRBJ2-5	CAIGLGGETQYF	TGTGCCATCGGACTAGGGGGAGAGACCCAGTACTTC
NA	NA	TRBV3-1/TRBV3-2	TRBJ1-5	CASSPMAGNQPQHF	TGTGCCAGCAGCCCAATGGCGGGAAATCAGCCCCAGCATTTT
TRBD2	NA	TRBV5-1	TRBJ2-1	CASSSLAGGYNEQFF	TGCGCCAGCAGCTCCCTAGCGGGAGGTTACAATGAGCAGTTCTTC
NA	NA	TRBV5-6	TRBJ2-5	CASSWGVVPQETQYF	TGTGCCAGCAGCTGGGGCGTAGTGCCCCAAGAGACCCAGTACTTC
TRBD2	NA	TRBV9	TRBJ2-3	CASGNLGTSIDTQYF	TGTGCCAGCGGTAATCTGGGGACTAGCATAGATACGCAGTATTTT
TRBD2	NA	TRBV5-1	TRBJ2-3	CASSLESGSRADTQYF	TGCGCCAGCAGCTTGGAAAGCGGGAGTAGGGCAGATACGCAGTATTTT
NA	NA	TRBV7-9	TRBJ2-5	CASSQTGILQETQYF	TGTGCCAGCAGCCAAACCGGGATCCTACAAGAGACCCAGTACTTC
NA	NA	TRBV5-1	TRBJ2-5	CASSLGLAVYQETQYF	TGCGCCAGCAGCTTGGGGTTAGCGGTATACCAAGAGACCCAGTACTTC
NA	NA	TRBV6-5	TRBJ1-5	CASSRDISNQPQHF	TGTGCCAGCAGTCGGGACATCAGCAATCAGCCCCAGCATTTT
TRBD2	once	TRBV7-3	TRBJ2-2	CASSPLAGDGELFF	TGTGCCAGCAGCCCACTAGCGGGAGACGGGGAGCTGTTTTTT
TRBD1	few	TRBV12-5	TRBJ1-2	CASGLVRGQPGLVDYGYTF	TGTGCTAGTGGTTTGGTACGGGGACAGCCGGGGCTAGTAGACTATGGCTACACCTTC
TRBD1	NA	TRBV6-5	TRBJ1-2	CASSYWQGANYGYTF	TGTGCCAGCAGTTACTGGCAGGGGGCTAACTATGGCTACACCTTC
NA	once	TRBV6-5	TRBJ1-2	CASRVRRPNYGYTF	TGTGCCAGCAGGGTCAGGCGACCTAACTATGGCTACACCTTC
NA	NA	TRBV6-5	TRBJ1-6	CASSYFSGLRGSPLHF	TGTGCCAGCAGTTATTTCTCGGGTCTTCGTGGTTCACCCCTCCACTTT
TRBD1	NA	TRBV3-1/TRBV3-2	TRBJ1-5	CASSQSGGRNQPQHF	TGTGCCAGCAGCCAATCAGGGGGACGCAATCAGCCCCAGCATTTT
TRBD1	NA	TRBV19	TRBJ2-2	CASSTGQLNTGELFF	TGTGCCAGTAGTACGGGACAGCTTAACACCGGGGAGCTGTTTTTT
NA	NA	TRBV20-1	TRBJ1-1	CSASLSGMNTEAFF	TGCAGTGCTAGTTTATCGGGGATGAACACTGAAGCTTTCTTT
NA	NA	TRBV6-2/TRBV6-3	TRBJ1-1	CASSLRYTEAFF	TGTGCCAGCAGCCTGAGGTACACTGAAGCTTTCTTT
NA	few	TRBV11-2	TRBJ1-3	CASSPNSGNTIYF	TGTGCCAGCAGCCCTAATTCTGGAAACACCATATATTTT
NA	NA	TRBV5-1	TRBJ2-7	CASSLGSGFSYEQYF	TGCGCCAGCAGCTTGGGCTCGGGGTTCTCCTACGAGCAGTACTTC
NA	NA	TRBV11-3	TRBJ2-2	CASSPFAGELFF	TGTGCCAGCAGCCCGTTCGCCGGGGAGCTGTTTTTT
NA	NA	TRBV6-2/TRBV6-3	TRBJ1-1	CASSYRMNTEAFF	TGTGCCAGCAGTTACCGTATGAACACTGAAGCTTTCTTT
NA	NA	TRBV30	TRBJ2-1	CAWRRLPNEQFF	TGTGCCTGGAGAAGACTTCCTAATGAGCAGTTCTTC
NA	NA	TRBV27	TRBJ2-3	CASSGTGTYLDTQYF	TGTGCCAGCAGTGGTACCGGGACATATCTCGATACGCAGTATTTT
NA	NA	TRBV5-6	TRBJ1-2	CASSNTGFTRYGYTF	TGTGCCAGCAGTAATACAGGATTTACTCGCTATGGCTACACCTTC